This entry lists 17 T cell receptor beta chains sequenced from one sample in a study of T cell responses to AZD1222 COVID-19 vaccine. Sequenced by immunoSEQ multiplex PCR; TCRdb stores in-frame clones only, minus some. The sample lists tens of thousands of clones; around 90% were seen once. The starting material was peripheral blood, obtained on day 0 of MenACWY control vaccination. The receptors derive from an adult in good health.

The J gene is TRBJ1-2, the V gene TRBV12-5; 9 bases align to TRBD1. V trimming: 6 bases; J trimming: 3 bases; junction bases outside the gene matches: 5. CDR1 is LGHNT and CDR2 is FRNRAP in the germline V gene. There are 14 residues in the CDR3. The CDR3 region has the DNA TGTGCTAGTGGGATGGACAGGGGTGACTATGGCTACACCTTC. It specifies CASGMDRGDYGYTF.

This clone was observed at least ten times. The gene calls are TRBV6-5 and TRBJ1-2; 8 positions agree with TRBD1. J was trimmed by 4 bases and V by 5 bases; bases with no gene match: 9. This CDR3 has 15 amino acids. From germline, CDR1 is MNHEY and CDR2 SVGAGI. The CDR3 loop is CASSQKTGAVYGYTF. The CDR3, as DNA: TGTGCCAGCAGTCAAAAGACAGGGGCAGTCTATGGCTACACCTTC.

This clone has only one observation. The rearrangement joins TRBV28 to TRBJ1-6, with D perhaps TRBD1 (5 bases). Trimming took off 6 bases at V and 6 bases at J, with 6 bases between the two ends. Germline V gives CDR1 MDHEN, CDR2 SYDVKM. CDR3 length: 12 residues. The CDR3 here is CASSQGNSPLHF. The CDR3 DNA sequence: TGTGCCAGCAGCCAGGGTAATTCACCCCTCCACTTT.

The rearrangement joins TRBV6-5 to TRBJ2-7; D is tentatively TRBD1 or TRBD2 (5 bases each). The V gene's germline CDR1 is MNHEY and CDR2 SVGAGI. With 6 bases removed from V and 3 bases from J, the gap between germline ends came to 9 bases. This CDR3 is built from 12 residues. The chain's CDR3 is CASRGRVYEQYF. DNA of the CDR3: TGTGCCAGCAGGGGACGAGTCTACGAGCAGTACTTC.

The chain links TRBV5-6 to TRBJ1-6; D is unresolved. V was shortened by 0 bases and J by 7 bases, with 8 bases between the two germline ends. CDR3 length equals 14 residues. Germline CDR1 SGHDT, CDR2 YYEEEE. CDR3 nucleotide sequence: TGTGCCAGCAGCTTGGCTGGGCCGAATTCACCCCTCCACTTT. Translated, it gives CASSLAGPNSPLHF.

V gene TRBV20-1 combines with J gene TRBJ2-5; 11 nucleotides align to TRBD2. Germline loops: CDR1 DFQATT, CDR2 SNEGSKA (reference sequence). V gave up 3 bases and J gave up 2 bases; unmatched junction bases: 8. The CDR3 totals 16 residues. As DNA, the CDR3 is TGCAGTGCTAGTCAGCTAGCGGGAGGCGTACAAGAGACCCAGTACTTC. Encoded protein: CSASQLAGGVQETQYF.

The table lists this clone with a few counts. V is TRBV2 and J is TRBJ1-1; no definite D call. CDR1 and CDR2 from the germline V gene are SNHLY and FYNNEI. The CDR3 runs 13 residues. Trimming left V 4 bases short and J 1 base short, with 7 bases between. The CDR3: CASSVYSNTEAFF. CDR3 bases: TGTGCCAGCAGTGTCTACTCGAACACTGAAGCTTTCTTT.

This sequence joins TRBV28 and TRBJ2-1; 8 nucleotides align to TRBD1. CDR3 length: 16 amino acids. Germline CDR1 is MDHEN and CDR2 is SYDVKM. With 4 bases clipped from V and 7 bases from J, the junction kept 12 bases outside the gene matches. In DNA, the CDR3 is TGTGCCAGCAGTTCTATGGCCGGGACAGGTGGGAATGAGCAGTTCTTC. Residues: CASSSMAGTGGNEQFF.

The CDR3 coding sequence is TGCGCCAGCAGCCCGGACCGGGGTGAAGCTTTCTTT. Translation gives CASSPDRGEAFF. The chain uses TRBV5-1 and TRBJ1-1; D is unclear. Trimming removed 4 bases from V and 7 bases from J, with 11 bases in between. Germline CDR1 SGHRS, CDR2 YFSETQ. The CDR3 loop spans 12 amino acids. Full variable domain (rest looked up from reference TRBV5-1 and TRBJ1-1): KAGVTQTPRYLIKTRGQQVTLSCSPISGHRSVSWYQQTPGQGLQFLFEYFSETQRNKGNFPGRFSGRQFSNSRSEMNVSTLELGDSALYLCASSPDRGEAFFGQGTRLTVV.

In regard to this clone: Within the sample, other DNA sequences also encode this same CDR3. The chain joins TRBV18 to TRBJ1-1, with D perhaps TRBD1 (5 bases). V dropped 3 bases and J dropped 1 base, with 6 bases sitting between them. CDR1 is KGHSH, CDR2 LQKENI, per germline. The CDR3 covers 13 residues. As DNA, the CDR3 is TGTGCCAGCTCACCCGGGGGGAACACTGAAGCTTTCTTT. This gives the protein CASSPGGNTEAFF.

CDR3 nucleotides: TGTGCCAGCAGCCAAGGGACTAGCGGGATAATAGATACGCAGTATTTT. The encoded protein is CASSQGTSGIIDTQYF. The chain employs TRBV4-2 and TRBJ2-3, with 12 bases aligning to TRBD2. The ends lost 1 base at V and 5 bases at J; junction bases unmatched: 4. This CDR3 has 16 amino acids. CDR1 and CDR2 (germline): LGHNA, YNFKEQ.

This chain connects TRBV10-1 to TRBJ2-1, with D perhaps given as TRBD1 or TRBD2 (5 bases each). Trimming removed 4 bases from V and 6 bases from J, with 10 bases in between. The CDR3 consists of 13 residues. CDR1 and CDR2 (germline): WNHNN, SYGVQD (reference sequence). The CDR3: CASSVRDGNEQFF. As DNA, the CDR3 is TGCGCCAGCAGTGTCCGGGACGGCAATGAGCAGTTCTTC.

The chain links TRBV5-1 to TRBJ2-4; 8 bases fit TRBD1. CDR1 is SGHRS and CDR2 is YFSETQ in the germline V gene. The CDR3 extends over 17 amino acids. Losses at the gene ends were 4 bases for V and 2 bases for J; bases not matched to a gene: 11. In DNA form, the CDR3 reads TGCGCCAGCAGCGAGCCCACGCAGGGGGCTTCCAAAAACATTCAGTACTTC. It codes for CASSEPTQGASKNIQYF.

The J gene is TRBJ2-7, the V gene TRBV12-5; 10 bases map to TRBD2. The CDR3 consists of 12 residues. CDR1 and CDR2 from the germline V gene are LGHNT and FRNRAP. The V and J ends lost 8 bases and 5 bases, in that order; junction bases with no gene match: 3. The CDR3 DNA reads TGTGCTAGTAGGGGACTAGCGAACGAGCAGTACTTC. Amino acids: CASRGLANEQYF.

The chain is built from TRBV24-1 and TRBJ2-1; D is ambiguous. The CDR3 extends over 14 amino acids. Trimming stripped 2 bases from V and 7 bases from J, with 11 bases between. Germline CDR1 is KGHDR and CDR2 is SFDVKD. This chain's CDR3 is CATSDSRPENEQFF. For the CDR3, the DNA is TGTGCCACCAGTGATTCCCGGCCAGAGAATGAGCAGTTCTTC.

CDR3 loop: CASRTGLAGPSYEQYF. The CDR3 coding sequence is TGTGCCAGCAGAACCGGACTAGCGGGGCCGTCCTACGAGCAGTACTTC. The chain uses TRBV2 and TRBJ2-7; 12 bases map to TRBD2. Germline values: CDR1 SNHLY, CDR2 FYNNEI. V lost 6 bases and J lost 1; bases outside the gene matches: 7. The CDR3 length is 16 residues.

The chain has TRBV7-9 and TRBJ1-2; D may be TRBD1 (5 bases). Germline V CDR1 and CDR2: SEHNR, FQNEAQ (reference sequence). Trimming pared 3 bases from V and 4 bases from J, leaving 21 bases between. The CDR3 is made up of 17 amino acids. The CDR3 reads CASSFSPGGNQLYGYTF. The CDR3 bases are TGTGCCAGCAGCTTTTCCCCTGGGGGGAACCAACTCTATGGCTACACCTTC.